These T cell receptor beta chains were read from a single sample in a study of blood T cell repertoires in COVID-19. Method: immunoSEQ multiplex PCR; TCRdb's copy keeps in-frame clones and lacks some. Of about 190,000 clones detected, 80% to 90% appear once; the ten largest clones hold 1% to 1.4%. Material for sequencing was peripheral blood. Receptors originate from a man aged 30 to 39 with acute or convalescent COVID-19. Each CDR3 is given with its conserved first and last residue.

cdr3_aa j_call v_call
CASSPDRNYGYTF TRBJ1-2 TRBV5-1
CASSTRGLAVPGELFF TRBJ2-2 TRBV19
CASSQDRGRWAFF TRBJ1-1 TRBV3-1/TRBV3-2
CASRRTGTQNTEAFF TRBJ1-1 TRBV28
CASSHLQGSLHF TRBJ1-6 TRBV3-1/TRBV3-2
CASSLGAGDGYTF TRBJ1-2 TRBV7-8
CASSFTGSGQPQHF TRBJ1-5 TRBV28
CASRSNPGELFF TRBJ2-2 TRBV6-5
CASRSLVGGGNQPQHF TRBJ1-5 TRBV6-5
CSVGTGAGNTIYF TRBJ1-3 TRBV29-1
CASRRRLNEKLFF TRBJ1-4 TRBV28
CASRLTGPSGNTIYF TRBJ1-3 TRBV28
CARRDGDRGGGGELFF TRBJ2-2 TRBV10-2
CASSFGSGSGETQYF TRBJ2-5 TRBV11-3
CASSSLNTQYF TRBJ2-3 TRBV28
CASSEGLGQGMGSPLHF TRBJ1-6 TRBV6-1
CATYTQQGEAFF TRBJ1-1 TRBV5-1
CATQRGGPTDTQYF TRBJ2-3 TRBV24-1
CASSQDVRAGGYGYTF TRBJ1-2 TRBV4-1
CASSNTGTRTNEQFF TRBJ2-1 TRBV25-1
CASSLTPLAGGLGTQYF TRBJ2-3 TRBV7-3
CASSMRSGTGNTIYF TRBJ1-3 TRBV19
CASSLKLAGEKQYF TRBJ2-7 TRBV5-1
CASSEQGYGYTF TRBJ1-2 TRBV12-3/TRBV12-4
CASSYSGGGNQPQHF TRBJ1-5 TRBV6-5
CASSLRPPSGTGFGELFF TRBJ2-2 TRBV27
CASTTQGVDGYTF TRBJ1-2 TRBV7-9
CASSPPGLAGADTQYF TRBJ2-3 TRBV18
CASSEQGSYEQYF TRBJ2-7 TRBV6-1
CASRHNTEAFF TRBJ1-1 TRBV6-5
CASTQGGSNQPQHF TRBJ1-5 TRBV19
CASSVQDRESYNEQFF TRBJ2-1 TRBV4-2
CASSVGTGVTYEQYF TRBJ2-7 TRBV2
CASRPRGDSPLHF TRBJ1-6 TRBV6-5
CASSEFHSGNTIYF TRBJ1-3 TRBV25-1
CASRLAESYEQYF TRBJ2-7 TRBV3-1/TRBV3-2
CASSFSGVGEKLFF TRBJ1-4 TRBV7-2
CASSRGGPSSYNSPLHF TRBJ1-6 TRBV7-9
CASSPKTGDVQPQHF TRBJ1-5 TRBV18
CASSWVSGYNEQFF TRBJ2-1 TRBV19
CASRPGTALYEQYF TRBJ2-7 TRBV28
CASSGREKGGYTF TRBJ1-2 TRBV2
CASTLLGGPSYEQYF TRBJ2-7 TRBV5-1
CASSSPRDRGRANYGYTF TRBJ1-2 TRBV11-2
CAWSGGTHQPQHF TRBJ1-5 TRBV30
CASSKNREGYTF TRBJ1-2 TRBV6-5
CAWSGTSPGTGDYGYTF TRBJ1-2 TRBV30
CASSLGTLDSRGAGAYNEQFF TRBJ2-1 TRBV5-1
CAWSVLGRVAEQFF TRBJ2-1 TRBV30
CASSWGGLRGAFF TRBJ1-1 TRBV7-2
CASSVRDTQYF TRBJ2-3 TRBV9